This T cell receptor (beta chain) was sequenced in a study of T-cell reconstitution after alpha-beta-depleted transplantation in children. This clonotype was counted only a few times. It was with unique molecular identifiers that the TCRbeta library was prepared. TCRdb redid the calling of the PCR reads with MiXCR, one entry per CDR3 protein. The sample holds 230,000 or so distinct CDR3 sequences, approximately 12% seen once. This clonotype was obtained from a human donor who donated a stem cell graft to a child with acute lymphoblastic leukemia. Sequencing used PBMCs from the stem cell graft donor, obtained from the stem cell graft.

Here the CDR3 DNA reads TGCAGTGCTCTGGAGTGGCACTCCTACGAGCAGTACTTC. This gives the protein CSALEWHSYEQYF. V is TRBV20-1 and J is TRBJ2-7, with D uncertain. The germline V gene encodes CDR1 DFQATT and CDR2 SNEGSKA (reference sequence). The CDR3 covers 13 residues. Trimming took off 5 bases at V and 0 bases at J, with 11 bases between the two ends.